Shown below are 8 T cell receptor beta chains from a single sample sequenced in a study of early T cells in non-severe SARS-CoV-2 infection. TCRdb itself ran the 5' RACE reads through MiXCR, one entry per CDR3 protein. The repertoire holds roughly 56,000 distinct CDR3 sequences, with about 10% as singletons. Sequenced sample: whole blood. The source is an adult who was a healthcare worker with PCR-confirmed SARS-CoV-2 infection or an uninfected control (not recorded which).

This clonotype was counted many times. The CDR3 DNA is TGTGCCAGCAGCCAAGATAAGGCGAGCTCTGGAAACACCATATATTTT. Amino acid sequence: CASSQDKASSGNTIYF. The V call is TRBV3-1, the J call TRBJ1-3; D gene uncertain. The CDR3 has 16 amino acids. CDR1 and CDR2 from the germline V gene are LGHDT and YNNKEL (reference sequence). V gave up 0 bases and J gave up 0 bases, with 9 bases separating them.

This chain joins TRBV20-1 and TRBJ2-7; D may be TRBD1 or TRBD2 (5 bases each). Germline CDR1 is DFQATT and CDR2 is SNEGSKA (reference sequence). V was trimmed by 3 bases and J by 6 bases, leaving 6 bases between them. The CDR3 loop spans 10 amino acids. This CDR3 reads CSASGTEQYF. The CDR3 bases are TGCAGTGCTAGCGGGACCGAGCAGTACTTC.

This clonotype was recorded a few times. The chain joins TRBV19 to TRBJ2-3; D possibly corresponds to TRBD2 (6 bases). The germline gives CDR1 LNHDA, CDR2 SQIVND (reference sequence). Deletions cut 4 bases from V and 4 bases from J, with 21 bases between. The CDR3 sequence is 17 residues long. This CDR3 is CASSSSWSGFSSDTQYF. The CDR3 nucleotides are TGTGCCAGTAGTAGCTCCTGGAGCGGGTTCAGCTCAGATACGCAGTATTTT. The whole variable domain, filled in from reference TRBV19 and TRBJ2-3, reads DGGITQSPKYLFRKEGQNVTLSCEQNLNHDAMYWYRQDPGQGLRLIYYSQIVNDFQKGDIAEGYSVSREKKESFPLTVTSAQKNPTAFYLCASSSSWSGFSSDTQYFGPGTRLTVL.

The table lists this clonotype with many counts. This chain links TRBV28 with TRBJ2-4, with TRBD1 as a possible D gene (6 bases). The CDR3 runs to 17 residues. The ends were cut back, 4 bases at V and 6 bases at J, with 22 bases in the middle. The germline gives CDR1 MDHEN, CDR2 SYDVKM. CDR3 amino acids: CASSWSALGTRGNIQYF. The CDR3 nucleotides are TGTGCCAGCAGTTGGTCGGCTCTCGGGACACGGGGAAACATTCAGTACTTC. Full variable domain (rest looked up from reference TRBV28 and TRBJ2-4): DVKVTQSSRYLVKRTGEKVFLECVQDMDHENMFWYRQDPGLGLRLIYFSYDVKMKEKGDIPEGYSVSREKKERFSLILESASTNQTSMYLCASSWSALGTRGNIQYFGAGTRLSVL.

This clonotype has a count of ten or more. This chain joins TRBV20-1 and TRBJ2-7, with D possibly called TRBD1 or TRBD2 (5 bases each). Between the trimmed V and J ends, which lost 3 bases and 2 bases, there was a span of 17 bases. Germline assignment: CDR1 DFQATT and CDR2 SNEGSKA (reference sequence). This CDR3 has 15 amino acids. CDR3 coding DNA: TGCAGTGCTAGCCCTTCTAGCTCAGGGACCTACGAGCAGTACTTC. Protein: CSASPSSSGTYEQYF.

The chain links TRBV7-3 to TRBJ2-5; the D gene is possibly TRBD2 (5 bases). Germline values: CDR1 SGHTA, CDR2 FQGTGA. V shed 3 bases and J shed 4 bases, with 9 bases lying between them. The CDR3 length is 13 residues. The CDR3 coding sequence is TGTGCCAGCAGCTTTGGGAGCTCAGAGACCCAGTACTTC. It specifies CASSFGSSETQYF.

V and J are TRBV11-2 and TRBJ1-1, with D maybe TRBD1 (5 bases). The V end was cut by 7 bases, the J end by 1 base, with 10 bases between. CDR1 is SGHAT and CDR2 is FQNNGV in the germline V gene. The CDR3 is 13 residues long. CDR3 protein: CASTQGRNTEAFF. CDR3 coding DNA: TGTGCCAGCACGCAGGGCCGGAACACTGAAGCTTTCTTT.

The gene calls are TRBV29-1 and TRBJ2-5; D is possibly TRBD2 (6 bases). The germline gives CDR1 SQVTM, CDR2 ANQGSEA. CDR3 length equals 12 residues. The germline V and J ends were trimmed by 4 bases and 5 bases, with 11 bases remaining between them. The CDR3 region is CSVVRESETQYF. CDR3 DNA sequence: TGCAGCGTTGTCCGGGAGTCCGAGACCCAGTACTTC. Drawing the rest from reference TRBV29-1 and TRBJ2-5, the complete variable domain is SAVISQKPSRDICQRGTSLTIQCQVDSQVTMMFWYRQQPGQSLTLIATANQGSEATYESGFVIDKFPISRPNLTFSTLTVSNMSPEDSSIYLCSVVRESETQYFGPGTRLLVL.